These 22 T cell receptor beta chains came from one sample sequenced in a study of Graves' ophthalmopathy and Graves' hyperthyroidism. From RNA, the CDR3 regions of TCR beta chains were amplified and sequenced. An opening RT-PCR round employed HTBI primers and preceded a second-round multiplex PCR. One entry per CDR3 protein, called by TCRdb with MiXCR from the multiplex PCR reads. The table includes around 1,200,000 distinct CDR3 sequences, 35% to 45% detected once. Sequences were obtained from peripheral blood or thyroid tissue (not recorded which). These TCRs come from an adult man with Graves' hyperthyroidism.

The sample holds many counts of this clonotype. V usage is TRBV6-6 and J usage is TRBJ1-1; D not certain. Trimming took off 6 bases at V and 4 bases at J, with 12 bases between the two ends. CDR1 MNHNY and CDR2 SVGAGI come from the germline V gene (reference sequence). The CDR3 is 13 amino acids. The CDR3: CASRGGVGTEAFF. DNA of the CDR3: TGTGCCAGCAGAGGAGGAGTCGGCACTGAAGCTTTCTTT.

About this clonotype itself: One base away lies a much larger clone, so this may be a sequencing read error. The rearrangement uses TRBV10-1 and TRBJ2-5; TRBD1 might be the D (5 bases). V was cut by 2 bases and J by 4 bases, with 14 bases left in between. The length of the CDR3 is 15 residues. The germline gives CDR1 WNHNN, CDR2 SYGVQD (reference sequence). The CDR3: CASSEQGVPRETQYF. DNA of the CDR3: TGCGCCAGCAGTGAGCAAGGGGTCCCCCGAGAGACCCAGTACTTC.

Worth noting for this clonotype: A much larger clonotype is one base distant, so this may be a read error. This sequence joins TRBV5-4 and TRBJ2-6, with 7 bases aligning to TRBD2. Germline V gives CDR1 SGHNT, CDR2 YYREEE (reference sequence). The V and J ends lost 4 bases and 0 bases, in that order; junction bases with no gene match: 10. This CDR3 is built from 18 residues. DNA for the CDR3: TGTGCCAGCAGCGGGGGGGTAAGGGCCAGCTCTGGGGCCAACGTCCTGACTTTC. Protein sequence: CASSGGVRASSGANVLTF. The complete variable domain, with remaining parts taken from reference TRBV5-4 and TRBJ2-6, reads ETGVTQSPTHLIKTRGQQVTLRCSSQSGHNTVSWYQQALGQGPQFIFQYYREEENGRGNFPPRFSGLQFPNYSSELNVNALELDDSALYLCASSGGVRASSGANVLTFGAGSRLTVL.

This clonotype showed up many times. The chain couples TRBV20-1 to TRBJ1-5; 7 nucleotides align to TRBD1. The CDR3 covers 13 residues. Germline V CDR1 and CDR2: DFQATT, SNEGSKA (reference sequence). V shed 6 bases, J shed 9 bases, and the junction held 11 bases outside the gene matches. This CDR3 reads CSATRQGVRPQHF. The CDR3 DNA follows: TGCAGTGCAACGCGACAGGGCGTCCGGCCCCAGCATTTT.

This clonotype was detected many times. The V call is TRBV10-3, the J call TRBJ2-7; D might be TRBD1 (6 bases). Trimming removed 0 bases from V and 6 bases from J, with 9 bases in between. The germline gives CDR1 ENHRY, CDR2 SYGVKD. This CDR3 region has 13 residues. CDR3 residues: CAISESWGREQYF. DNA of the CDR3: TGTGCCATCAGTGAGTCATGGGGGCGCGAGCAGTACTTC.

The gene calls are TRBV25-1 and TRBJ1-6, with D perhaps TRBD1 (6 bases). Germline lookup yields CDR1 MGHDK and CDR2 SYGVNS. With 6 bases removed from V and 5 bases from J, the gap between germline ends came to 8 bases. The CDR3 covers 13 residues. CDR3 nucleotides: TGTGCCAGCAGGGACAGACATAATTCACCCCTCCACTTT. It is translated as CASRDRHNSPLHF.

The table lists this clonotype with many counts. The J gene is TRBJ2-5, the V gene TRBV20-1; 7 bases line up with TRBD2. CDR3 length: 14 residues. Germline trimming cut 1 base from V and 1 base from J; bases unmatched to any gene: 3. The germline V gene encodes CDR1 DFQATT and CDR2 SNEGSKA (reference sequence). The CDR3 nucleotides read TGCAGTGCTAGAGCGGGGGGATTCCAAGAGACCCAGTACTTC. Translated: CSARAGGFQETQYF.

The V and J genes are TRBV11-1 and TRBJ2-7; 7 bases line up with TRBD1. Losses at the gene ends were 5 bases for V and 1 base for J; bases not matched to a gene: 8. The CDR3 is 15 amino acids. Germline V gene data show CDR1 as SGHAT and CDR2 as FQDESV (reference sequence). The CDR3 here is CASSGGWGQSYEQYF. The DNA of the CDR3 is TGTGCCAGCAGCGGCGGGTGGGGACAGTCCTACGAGCAGTACTTC. Filled out from reference TRBV11-1 and TRBJ2-7, the complete variable domain reads EAEVAQSPRYKITEKSQAVAFWCDPISGHATLYWYRQILGQGPELLVQFQDESVVDDSQLPKDRFSAERLKGVDSTLKIQPAELGDSAMYLCASSGGWGQSYEQYFGPGTRLTVT.

The chain joins TRBV25-1 to TRBJ2-1; D unclear. This CDR3 has 12 amino acids. CDR1 is MGHDK, CDR2 SYGVNS, per germline. Between the trimmed V and J ends, which lost 7 bases and 5 bases, there was a span of 9 bases. CDR3 DNA: TGTGCCAGCACCGGATTCAACAATGAGCAGTTCTTC. The encoded protein is CASTGFNNEQFF.

Many counts were recorded for this clonotype. The V gene is TRBV5-1, the J gene TRBJ2-5; TRBD2 matches at 7 bases. This CDR3 is built from 14 residues. From germline, CDR1 is SGHRS and CDR2 YFSETQ. V was clipped by 0 bases and J by 5 bases; unmatched bases: 4. The CDR3 sequence: CASSLGHGRETQYF. In DNA, the CDR3 is TGCGCCAGCAGCTTGGGCCACGGGAGGGAGACCCAGTACTTC.

This clonotype was seen only a few times. The rearrangement joins TRBV6-4 to TRBJ2-7, with 10 nucleotides matching TRBD1. Germline CDR1 reads MRHNA; CDR2 reads SNTAGT. The junction had 8 bases not matched to a gene; V was cut back by 6 bases and J by 3 bases. The CDR3 consists of 15 residues. The CDR3 DNA reads as TGTGCCAGCAGCGAACCGGGACAGGGGTACTACGAGCAGTACTTC. It specifies CASSEPGQGYYEQYF.

This clonotype was observed a few times. A junction end diverges from the germline sequence, so it may reflect a read error. The chain has TRBV14 and TRBJ2-2, with no clear D. The CDR3 has 13 amino acids. Germline CDR1 SGHDN, CDR2 FVKESK. CDR3 coding DNA: TGTACCAGTAACAAGGGTAACACCGGGGAGCTGTTTTTT. The encoded protein is CTSNKGNTGELFF.

This chain connects TRBV4-3 to TRBJ2-6; the D gene is possibly TRBD1 (5 bases). Germline CDR1 LGHNA, CDR2 YSLEER. V gave up 0 bases and J gave up 2 bases, with 14 bases separating them. CDR3 length: 18 residues. The CDR3 DNA sequence: TGCGCCAGCAGCCAAGAGTTGAAAGGGGCAGCTGGGGCCAACGTCCTGACTTTC. Translated, it gives CASSQELKGAAGANVLTF.

In its sample, this clonotype was seen a few times. With a much larger clone just one base away, this may be a read error. The rearrangement joins TRBV10-3 to TRBJ2-7, with D possibly matching TRBD2 (7 bases). The V end lost 0 bases, the J end lost 3 bases, and 15 bases lay between the germline ends. The CDR3 extends over 16 amino acids. Germline CDR1 and CDR2: ENHRY and SYGVKD. The CDR3 sequence is CAISESRGGRLYEQYF. CDR3 in DNA: TGTGCCATCAGTGAGTCCCGCGGGGGCCGCCTCTACGAGCAGTACTTC.

This rearrangement joins TRBV10-3 to TRBJ1-6, with 9 positions matching TRBD1. From germline, CDR1 is ENHRY and CDR2 SYGVKD. V trimming: 10 bases; J trimming: 7 bases; junction bases outside the gene matches: 8. The CDR3 is 14 residues long. DNA for the CDR3: TGTGCCACCCGTCCGGACAGGGGCAATTCACCCCTCCACTTT. It encodes CATRPDRGNSPLHF.

This chain links TRBV7-9 with TRBJ1-2; 12 bases fit TRBD1. V shed 2 bases and J 4 bases; nucleotides not matched to a gene: 2. This CDR3 has 15 residues. CDR1 is SEHNR and CDR2 is FQNEAQ in the germline V gene (reference sequence). CDR3 sequence: CASSLWGQGAYGYTF. CDR3 sequence (DNA): TGTGCCAGCAGCTTATGGGGACAGGGGGCCTATGGCTACACCTTC.

The sample holds many counts of this clonotype. This chain links TRBV19 with TRBJ2-7, with 7 positions matching TRBD2. This CDR3 has 11 amino acids. The ends lost 10 bases at V and 6 bases at J; junction bases unmatched: 6. CDR1 is LNHDA and CDR2 is SQIVND in the germline V gene (reference sequence). In DNA form, the CDR3 reads TGTGCCACCGTCAGGGAGGGCGAGCAGTACTTC. This gives the protein CATVREGEQYF.

This clonotype was seen more than once but under ten times. V and J are TRBV28 and TRBJ2-7; unclear D gene. Germline assignment: CDR1 MDHEN and CDR2 SYDVKM. V was pared by 3 bases and J by 7 bases, with 7 bases between. The CDR3 loop spans 11 amino acids. The CDR3 coding sequence is TGTGCCAGCAGTTTCTGGGGTGAGCAGTACTTC. It specifies CASSFWGEQYF.

Many counts were recorded for this clonotype. The rearrangement uses TRBV25-1 and TRBJ2-7, with 7 bases matching TRBD1. The CDR3 loop spans 13 amino acids. V shed 2 bases and J 2 bases; nucleotides not matched to a gene: 0. CDR1 MGHDK and CDR2 SYGVNS come from the germline V gene. The CDR3 coding sequence is TGTGCCAGCAGTGAACAGGGGGCCTACGAGCAGTACTTC. This codes for CASSEQGAYEQYF.

To note about this clonotype: A much larger clonotype is one base distant, so this may be a read error. This rearrangement joins TRBV7-8 to TRBJ2-7, with D possibly matching TRBD2 (6 bases). This CDR3 has 15 amino acids. Germline V gene lookup returns CDR1 SGHVS and CDR2 FQNEAQ. V lost 5 bases and J lost 2, with 16 bases in between. The CDR3 DNA reads as TGTGCCAGCAGCCGACAGCCGGGAGTTACCTACGAGCAGTACTTC. Its protein is CASSRQPGVTYEQYF. Full variable domain (outside the CDR3, taken from reference TRBV7-8 and TRBJ2-7): GAGVSQSPRYKVAKRGQDVALRCDPISGHVSLFWYQQALGQGPEFLTYFQNEAQLDKSGLPSDRFFAERPEGSVSTLKIQRTQQEDSAVYLCASSRQPGVTYEQYFGPGTRLTVT.

This clonotype was detected many times. The J gene is TRBJ2-7, the V gene TRBV20-1; D gene uncertain. CDR1 is DFQATT, CDR2 SNEGSKA, per germline (reference sequence). The CDR3 sequence is 12 residues long. V was clipped by 6 bases and J by 3 bases, with 12 bases between them. The CDR3 is CSARILLYEQYF. CDR3 DNA: TGCAGTGCACGGATTTTACTCTACGAGCAGTACTTC.

The CDR3 protein is CAIRGPGTEAFF. The CDR3 DNA sequence: TGTGCCATCCGAGGCCCGGGGACTGAAGCTTTCTTT. The chain recombines TRBV27 with TRBJ1-1; D unresolved. This CDR3 region has 12 residues. Germline-derived CDR1 and CDR2 are MNHEY and SMNVEV (reference sequence). The ends were cut back, 10 bases at V and 5 bases at J, with 14 bases in the middle.